This entry is about one TCR beta chain. Its cognate antigen is unknown. These data originate in a study of cytomegalovirus exposure and HLA in healthy donors. At the level of the study: In a later analysis, it was reported that the roughly 120 validation repertoires had been produced on the same platform as the 700 or so repertoires belonging to the first cohort.

TCRdb's copy holds only in-frame clones and misses some; the assay was immunoSEQ multiplex PCR. The sample carries under 250,000 clones, just under 90% recorded once. Study-level findings and limits: The classifier reportedly diagnosed cytomegalovirus status with high specificity and sensitivity.

The CDR3 extends over 15 amino acids. Germline V CDR1 and CDR2: PRHDT, FYEKMQ (reference sequence). Trimming at V came to 5 bases and at J to 3 bases, leaving 8 bases not matched to a gene. The sample was PBMCs. The chain uses TRBV13 and TRBJ2-7, with 9 bases identical to TRBD1. The clonotype originates from a man aged 18 to 35 in good health and CMV-seronegative. DNA for the CDR3: TGTGCCAGCAGCGTACCGGGACAGGGACACTACGAGCAGTACTTC. Its protein is CASSVPGQGHYEQYF.